This T cell receptor (beta chain) was identified during a study of read filtering for tumor transcriptome and immune sequencing. The trim removed 5 bases at V and 3 bases at J, leaving 7 bases unmatched. This CDR3 spans 14 amino acids. The library was built from roughly 400 ng RNA with molecular barcoded adaptors for alpha/delta and beta/gamma chains. TCRdb re-called the reads with MiXCR, one entry per CDR3 protein. The sample comprises about 50,000 distinct CDR3 sequences, 20% of which are singletons, and less than 45% rests with the top ten. The source of this sequence is a donor aged 40 or older with multiple myeloma. The gene calls are TRBV12-3 or TRBV12-4 and TRBJ2-7, with 7 bases fitting TRBD2. The specimen was a population of CD138-negative cells sorted from bone marrow. CDR3 in DNA: TGTGCCAGCAGTCGACGGGAGGAGGTCTACGAGCAGTACTTC. Its translation is CASSRREEVYEQYF.